The entry below describes one TCR beta chain. Its binding antigen is unknown. Base qualities are missing; no much larger clone stands one base away. According to the study, the label for this sample's treatment or condition signals: oral pan-JAK inhibitor, 5-10 mg twice daily. Lesional scalp punch biopsies and peripheral blood were collected from alopecia areata patients. After PBMCs were isolated by density centrifugation and stained for CD3, CD4 and CD8, a FACSAria was used to sort CD4+ and CD8+ T cells. The data were taken from a study of CD8+ T cells in alopecia areata (dated by TCRdb to the late 2010s). General notes on the study: Treated patients were enrolled in an open-label pilot trial of oral tofacitinib at 5 to 10 mg twice daily for moderate-to-severe alopecia areata. Tofacitinib was given for 6 to 18 months, followed by 6 months of follow-up off drug to assess delayed response and recurrence. The SALT score, which quantifies the percentage of affected scalp surface area, was used to measure disease severity in treated patients. The study used high-throughput TCRbeta sequencing to examine T cell clonal expansion in alopecia areata, in both the C3H/HeJ mouse model and human patients. Scalp tissue and sorted CD4+ and CD8+ peripheral blood T cells from patchy and totalis/universalis alopecia areata patients and from healthy controls were covered by human TCRbeta sequencing. Biopsies were taken from tofacitinib-treated patients at baseline and at 4 and 24 weeks of treatment, and a later scalp biopsy was taken in several of the tofacitinib-treated patients. Scalp clonality was compared across normal scalp (n=4), patchy alopecia areata scalp (n=8), and alopecia totalis/universalis scalp (n=8). RNA came from the PAXgene miRNA kit for fixed scalp, the miRNeasy kit for PBMCs, and the RNeasy kit for mouse skin. Amplification of TCRbeta CDR3 regions was done by immunoSEQ multiplex PCR using 35 Vbeta forward primers and 13 Jbeta reverse primers. On the study overall, not on this receptor specifically: The treated cohort was small, with a single nonresponder, so links between baseline CD8+ expansion and response need larger studies. Many expanded lesional clones persisted in scalp and blood during tofacitinib treatment, which may partly explain relapse after stopping treatment. Scalp TCR repertoire analysis is complicated because resident alphabeta T cells in normal human skin are also sequenced, whereas mouse skin is dominated by gammadelta T cells. Compared with mice, TCR sequences shared between patients were less clear, possibly partly because of HLA diversity across the patient population. Tofacitinib significantly decreased scalp clonality and the number of expanded CD8+ clones among the top 100 scalp clones. Compared with normal scalp, lesional scalp had higher clonality and more expanded CD8+ clones, particularly in alopecia totalis/universalis, a pattern that suggests antigenic drive.

Spanning cysteine to phenylalanine, the CDR3 consists of 13 amino acids. The retained sequence is limited to the CDR3, 39 bases, with the frame set at the first base. V was cut back by 4 bases and J by 7 bases, leaving a gap of 13 bases between them. CDR1 SGHTA and CDR2 FQGNSA were looked up in the germline V gene. Libraries were constructed by the immunoSEQ multiplex PCR assay. RNA was extracted from all samples and reverse transcribed into cDNA as template for TCR sequencing. First-strand cDNA was synthesized with SuperScript III using a 2:1 mix of oligo-dT and random hexamers. A synthetic immune receptor repertoire was used to gauge amplification bias, and whatever bias remained was removed computationally. The original methods were these. Raw reads were preprocessed to remove errors, and CDR3 was defined according to IMGT conventions as the region from the conserved cysteine to phenylalanine. To get clonality, Shannon entropy was normalized by log2 of the number of productive unique TCRs and the result was subtracted from 1. Whether scalp clones were CD4 or CD8 was inferred by matching scalp TCRbeta sequences against CD4 and CD8 repertoires sorted from blood. The source is immuneACCESS, and TCRdb retained only in-frame sequences with V and J called. Part of the clones is not carried over; for the studies checked, unresolved V genes explain less than half of this, and the remainder is unexplained. That table is the source of V, J and clone size, and D and trimming were worked out from the DNA. Present in this sample are about 170,000 clones, roughly 60% of which were seen just once. The top ten hold 16% of the sample.

This receptor chain uses TRBV7-2 and TRBJ1-1, and the D gene may be TRBD1, 6 bases matching. The sample was CD4+ T cells sorted from blood, taken between weeks 55 and 65, from a patient treated with tofacitinib. The sequence came from a human donor with alopecia areata. The CDR3 reads as follows: CASSWKTGFEAFF. The DNA sequence is as follows: TGTGCCAGCAGCTGGAAAACAGGGTTTGAAGCTTTCTTT.